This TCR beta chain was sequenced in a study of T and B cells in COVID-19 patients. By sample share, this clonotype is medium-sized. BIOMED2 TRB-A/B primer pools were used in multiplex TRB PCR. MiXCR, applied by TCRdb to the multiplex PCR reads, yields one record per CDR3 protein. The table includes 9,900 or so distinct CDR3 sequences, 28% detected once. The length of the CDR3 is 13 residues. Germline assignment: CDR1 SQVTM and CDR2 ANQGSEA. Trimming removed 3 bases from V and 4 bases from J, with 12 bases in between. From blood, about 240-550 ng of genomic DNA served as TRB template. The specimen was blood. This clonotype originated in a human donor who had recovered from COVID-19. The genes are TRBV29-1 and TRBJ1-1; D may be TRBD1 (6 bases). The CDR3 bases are TGCAGCGTTGAGGGGGCCCAATTCACTGAAGCTTTCTTT. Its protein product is CSVEGAQFTEAFF.